This T cell receptor (beta chain) was captured in a study of cytomegalovirus exposure and HLA in healthy donors (dated by TCRdb to 2016 to 2017). Looking at the study overall: According to a later analysis, the roughly 120 validation repertoires were produced on the same platform as the roughly 600 repertoires of the first cohort. The study aimed to test whether cataloging public T cell receptors could reveal signatures of past pathogen exposure. A separate validation cohort of roughly 130 different subjects was used in addition to the approximately 670-subject first cohort. High-throughput TCR immunosequencing, statistical association of individual TCRs with disease status, and machine learning were combined to predict cytomegalovirus infection status.

The research as a whole found: A later analysis lacked HLA typing for the validation cohort, so it scored co-occurrence in that cohort across all 120 or so repertoires. A later analysis found that TCRs clustered in the first cohort also tended to co-occur in the 110 or so validation repertoires, with 94% of cluster scores above 0. In vitro tests confirmed that a few of the cytomegalovirus-associated TCR beta chains recognize cytomegalovirus antigens. According to the authors, the approach could potentially be generalized to other disease states and immunological phenotypes. Across donors, most TCR sequences were observed very rarely, whereas some public TCRs were present in many individuals. Cytomegalovirus status was reported to be diagnosed by the classifier with high specificity and sensitivity in both the original and validation cohorts. In the study, roughly 160 TCR beta chains were listed as associated with cytomegalovirus.

From a lookup of the germline V gene (reference sequence), CDR1 and CDR2 are LNHDA and SQIVND. The V end loses 6 bases and the J end loses 4 bases, and a stretch of 12 bases separates them. From the cysteine up to the phenylalanine, the CDR3 has a length of 13 residues. The entry retains the CDR3 DNA only, 39 bases that are in frame from base 1. On this clone: The antigen it binds to is not known. No base-level quality is on record; no much larger clone is a single base apart.

Separate from the approximately 690-subject first cohort, the validation cohort of roughly 120 subjects was the group to which the donors belonged. The library was prepared using the immunoSEQ multiplex PCR assay. Concerning the study's data processing: To diagnose cytomegalovirus status from the catalog of TCR beta chain sequences, a statistical classification framework was built. TCRdb mirrors the immuneACCESS table, restricted to in-frame sequences. Some clones are absent from its copies; in checked studies, under half trace to an unresolved V gene, and the reason for the others is unknown. That table gives V, J and clone size, and the DNA gave D and trimming. In this sample the table shows hundreds of thousands of clones, over 75% of which occur a single time. Of the sample, around 12% falls within the top ten clones.

The sequence derives from a man aged 18 to 30 in good health and CMV-seropositive. Specimen: PBMCs. The chain is made from TRBV19 and TRBJ1-2, with no confidently assigned D gene. The DNA sequence is given as TGTGCCAGTAGGCTACAGATTTTCTATGGCTACACCTTC. This yields the protein CASRLQIFYGYTF.